Below, 16 T cell receptor beta chains from the same sample are listed, as sequenced in a study of blood T cells in healthy people across ages. A second PCR, run for about 6 to 11 cycles, used a sample-barcoded 5' primer plus a J-beta primer mix. Using its own MiXCR run on the 5' RACE reads, TCRdb lists one record per CDR3 protein. The sample holds over 600,000 distinct CDR3 sequences, around three fifths seen once. Specimen: blood. The source is a man aged 40-49 years in good health.

The rearrangement joins TRBV4-3 to TRBJ2-7; 10 positions agree with TRBD2. Germline V lookup: CDR1 LGHNA, CDR2 YSLEER. The CDR3 runs 16 residues. V trimming: 0 bases; J trimming: 7 bases; junction bases outside the gene matches: 9. CDR3 region: CASSQEALAGTLEQYF. The CDR3 DNA is TGCGCCAGCAGCCAAGAGGCACTAGCGGGGACCTTGGAGCAGTACTTC.

In its sample, this clonotype was seen many times. This sequence joins TRBV5-1 and TRBJ2-3; 12 bases fit TRBD2. CDR1 and CDR2 (germline): SGHRS, YFSETQ. The CDR3 covers 17 residues. V was clipped by 4 bases and J by 4 bases; unmatched bases: 10. Here the CDR3 DNA reads TGCGCCAGCAGCCGAGTGCTAGCGGGGGGGCCATCAGATACGCAGTATTTT. Translated, it gives CASSRVLAGGPSDTQYF.

J is TRBJ2-3 and V is TRBV7-3; D possibly corresponds to TRBD2 (6 bases). Germline V gene data show CDR1 as SGHTA and CDR2 as FQGTGA. V was clipped by 5 bases and J by 0 bases, with 9 bases between them. The CDR3 is 14 amino acids. CDR3 bases: TGTGCCAGCAGCCGCGGGGTGAGCACAGATACGCAGTATTTT. Its protein is CASSRGVSTDTQYF. The whole variable domain, filled in from reference TRBV7-3 and TRBJ2-3, reads GAGVSQTPSNKVTEKGKYVELRCDPISGHTALYWYRQSLGQGPEFLIYFQGTGAADDSGLPNDRFFAVRPEGSVSTLKIQRTERGDSAVYLCASSRGVSTDTQYFGPGTRLTVL.

This clonotype was recorded a few times. The rearrangement uses TRBV29-1 and TRBJ2-7; TRBD1 aligns across 8 bases. V was pared by 4 bases and J by 5 bases, with 4 bases of the junction left unmatched. The CDR3 has 12 residues. Germline V gene sequence: CDR1 SQVTM, CDR2 ANQGSEA. CDR3 residues: CSVGRQGNEQYF. CDR3 sequence (DNA): TGCAGCGTTGGAAGACAGGGGAACGAGCAGTACTTC.

The chain links TRBV7-9 to TRBJ1-6; 10 nucleotides line up with TRBD1. Germline CDR1 and CDR2: SEHNR and FQNEAQ (reference sequence). The CDR3 is 17 residues long. J was trimmed by 6 bases and V by 6 bases; bases with no gene match: 11. CDR3 residues: CASRSGQGKVANSPLHF. The CDR3 DNA reads as TGTGCCAGCAGGTCGGGACAGGGGAAAGTTGCTAATTCACCCCTCCACTTT.

The rearrangement links TRBV11-2 to TRBJ2-7, with D unclear. Trimming cost V 4 bases and J 7 bases, with 11 bases left between them. The CDR3 has 12 residues. The germline V gene has CDR1 SGHAT and CDR2 FQNNGV. Written as DNA, the CDR3 is TGTGCCAGCAGCTCGATAGTCAATGAGCAGTACTTC. Amino acid sequence: CASSSIVNEQYF.

This clonotype appeared a few times. The chain combines TRBV29-1 with TRBJ2-1; 8 positions match TRBD2. Germline V gene sequence: CDR1 SQVTM, CDR2 ANQGSEA. This CDR3 is built from 13 residues. V lost 7 bases and J lost 7; bases outside the gene matches: 9. CDR3 in amino acids: CSALGSGVNEQFF. In nucleotides, the CDR3 is TGCAGCGCCCTTGGTAGCGGGGTAAATGAGCAGTTCTTC.

This rearrangement joins TRBV7-7 to TRBJ2-1; 7 bases match TRBD2. The germline V gene has CDR1 SSHAT and CDR2 FNYEAQ (reference sequence). CDR3 length equals 16 residues. The ends lost 8 bases at V and 5 bases at J; junction bases unmatched: 15. The CDR3 DNA is TGTGCCAGCGGCCCTTTGGGAGGGACGGGAGACAATGAGCAGTTCTTC. It specifies CASGPLGGTGDNEQFF. Looking up the rest from reference TRBV7-7 and TRBJ2-1 gives the full variable domain: GAGVSQSPRYKVTKRGQDVTLRCDPISSHATLYWYQQALGQGPEFLTYFNYEAQPDKSGLPSDRFSAERPEGSISTLTIQRTEQRDSAMYRCASGPLGGTGDNEQFFGPGTRLTVL.

This chain uses TRBV4-3 with TRBJ2-1, with 10 bases that match TRBD2. The CDR3 runs 14 residues. Unmatched junction bases numbered 3, after V lost 0 bases and J lost 10 bases. Germline assignment: CDR1 LGHNA and CDR2 YSLEER. The CDR3 nucleotides read TGCGCCAGCAGCCAAGAGGAAGCGGGAGGGGAGCAGTTCTTC. This translates into CASSQEEAGGEQFF.

This clonotype was counted only a few times. The V and J genes are TRBV13 and TRBJ2-5; D possibly corresponds to TRBD2 (6 bases). CDR1 is PRHDT and CDR2 is FYEKMQ in the germline V gene (reference sequence). This CDR3 has 15 amino acids. V dropped 3 bases and J dropped 5 bases, with 16 bases sitting between them. Here the CDR3 DNA reads TGTGCCAGCAGCTTGACGGGACTCTTGGGCGAGACCCAGTACTTC. This sequence encodes CASSLTGLLGETQYF.

This chain uses TRBV6-1 with TRBJ2-5; weak D call: TRBD2 (7 bases). Germline loops: CDR1 MNHNS, CDR2 SASEGT. V lost 2 bases and J lost 2, with 15 bases in between. There are 16 residues in the CDR3. Written as DNA, the CDR3 is TGTGCCAGCAGTGAAACATCGGCGGGGGCTCAAGAGACCCAGTACTTC. Translation: CASSETSAGAQETQYF.

This chain joins TRBV7-2 and TRBJ2-2; possibly TRBD2 for D (5 bases). CDR3 length: 14 residues. Germline V gene data show CDR1 as SGHTA and CDR2 as FQGNSA. Deletions cut 1 base from V and 6 bases from J, with 9 bases between. In nucleotides, the CDR3 is TGTGCCAGCAGCTTAGAAGTCGGGGCCGGGGAGCTGTTTTTT. Protein sequence: CASSLEVGAGELFF. The variable domain in full, with the rest retrieved from reference TRBV7-2 and TRBJ2-2, is GAGVSQSPSNKVTEKGKDVELRCDPISGHTALYWYRQSLGQGLEFLIYFQGNSAPDKSGLPSDRFSAERTGGSVSTLTIQRTQQEDSAVYLCASSLEVGAGELFFGEGSRLTVL.

The chain couples TRBV7-2 to TRBJ2-5; 9 bases agree with TRBD2. Looked up from germline, CDR1 is SGHTA and CDR2 is FQGNSA. The length of the CDR3 is 16 residues. V shed 5 bases and J 5 bases; nucleotides not matched to a gene: 12. CDR3 in DNA: TGTGCCAGCAGCCCCCCGAGGGCTAGCGGGACGGAGACCCAGTACTTC. Residues: CASSPPRASGTETQYF.

This clonotype was found a few times. The genes are TRBV7-2 and TRBJ2-7; D perhaps matches TRBD1 (6 bases). Germline assignment: CDR1 SGHTA and CDR2 FQGNSA. The germline V and J ends were trimmed by 3 bases and 6 bases, with 18 bases remaining between them. CDR3 length: 15 amino acids. CDR3 coding DNA: TGTGCCAGCAGCTTGTCCTCGCAACAGGGCTCCGAGCAGTACTTC. Translated, it gives CASSLSSQQGSEQYF. Combining the CDR3 with reference TRBV7-2 and TRBJ2-7 gives the whole variable domain GAGVSQSPSNKVTEKGKDVELRCDPISGHTALYWYRQSLGQGLEFLIYFQGNSAPDKSGLPSDRFSAERTGGSVSTLTIQRTQQEDSAVYLCASSLSSQQGSEQYFGPGTRLTVT.

This clonotype has at least ten counts. The chain links TRBV9 to TRBJ2-7; D call uncertain. Trimming stripped 4 bases from V and 2 bases from J, with 10 bases between. CDR1 and CDR2 from the germline V gene are SGDLS and YYNGEE. The CDR3 sequence is 13 residues long. The CDR3, as DNA: TGTGCCAGCAGCCCAGACTTAACCTACGAGCAGTACTTC. As protein: CASSPDLTYEQYF.

The V gene is TRBV7-2, the J gene TRBJ2-1; D might be TRBD2 (5 bases). V lost 3 bases and J 3 bases, leaving 9 bases between the germline ends. The CDR3 runs 14 residues. Per the germline V gene, CDR1 is SGHTA and CDR2 is FQGNSA. CDR3 in amino acids: CASSLWTDYNEQFF. CDR3 bases: TGTGCCAGCAGCTTGTGGACTGACTACAATGAGCAGTTCTTC.